This T cell receptor (beta chain) was identified during a study of Ad26.COV2.S vaccination and SARS-CoV-2 variants. Whole-study context: Donor got 5x10^10 or 1x10^11 viral particles of Ad26.COV2.S. Study-wide results and caveats: Vaccine recipients showed a spike-specific TCR breadth that was higher than in placebo recipients. Vaccinees and placebo recipients showed similar non-spike TCR breadth.

The treatment was: some 20 received Ad26.COV2.S at low or high dose, single or two shots; five or six received placebo; per-sample allocation not given. Samples came from day 63 after the first vaccine or placebo injection. As for this clone: The antigen is unknown.

Libraries were prepared by immunoSEQ multiplex PCR; TCRdb keeps only in-frame clonotypes and omits some of them. The sample lists about 350,000 clones, around 84% occurring once. The CDR3 is 14 amino acids. Germline V gives CDR1 MNHEY, CDR2 SVGEGT. The V gene end was trimmed by 2 bases and the J gene end by 4 bases; junction bases not matched to a gene: 5. The V gene is TRBV6-2 or TRBV6-3, the J gene TRBJ2-7; 7 bases are shared with TRBD1. The sequence derives from a person between 18 and 59 years old who received the Ad26.COV2.S COVID-19 vaccine or a placebo. Specimen: peripheral blood, collected in a trial of Ad26.COV2.S vaccine versus placebo. CDR3 amino acids: CASSYRGGIYEQYF. DNA for the CDR3: TGTGCCAGCAGTTACCGAGGGGGCATATACGAGCAGTACTTC.